This TCR beta chain comes out of a study of blood T cell repertoires in COVID-19. At the level of the study: Acute and convalescent COVID-19 specimens originated in the United States, Italy and Spain. T cells, B-cell-depleted T cells, or PBMCs supplied cDNA or gDNA.

Per the original methods: From reference gene primer amplification, estimates of nucleated cell counts were derived. Clones were sequenced by immunoSEQ multiplex PCR, and TCRdb holds only the in-frame ones, with some missing. V, J and clone size were drawn from that table, and D and trimming were deduced from the DNA. This table has about 73,000 clones, 83% appearing once. With 3 bases clipped from V and 2 bases from J, the junction kept 10 bases outside the gene matches. The CDR3 totals 16 residues. CDR1 is SQVTM, CDR2 ANQGSEA, per germline. This rearrangement joins TRBV29-1 to TRBJ2-3, with 8 bases lining up with TRBD1. Material for sequencing was peripheral blood. This receptor was identified in a man over 45 with active COVID-19. The DNA for the CDR3 is TGCAGCGTTGATCTAGCCGGGACAGGCTCCACAGATACGCAGTATTTT. Its translation: CSVDLAGTGSTDTQYF.